The source of this T cell receptor beta chain is a study of shared clonotypes between healthy human individuals. Running of the assay took place at deep level. DNA input for the unsorted PBMC replicate PCRs was roughly 290 ng, approximately 30,000 T cell genomes. Unsorted PBMC DNA sequencing spanned ten immunoSEQ deep assay plates. TCRdb keeps only in-frame clones here, not all; method: immunoSEQ multiplex PCR. The sample lists about 450,000 clones, 79% occurring once. V shed 5 bases and J shed 6 bases, with 19 bases lying between them. The germline V gene has CDR1 SGHNT and CDR2 YYREEE (reference sequence). The CDR3 runs 15 residues. Turning to this clone: No antigen is known for it.

General observations from the study: The sampled material consisted only of blood, and tissue repertoires are likely to differ.

This receptor was taken from a woman aged 40 to 50 in good health. Some clones in this sample may be carry-over from other donors' samples. The chain carries TRBV5-4 and TRBJ2-3; D perhaps matches TRBD2 (6 bases). The source material was PBMCs. The CDR3 nucleotides read TGTGCCAGCAGTATCCGCGCGGCCCTAGCGGATACGCAGTATTTT. As protein: CASSIRAALADTQYF.